Described below is a single TCR beta chain sequence and its context. Its antigen is unknown. These data come from a study of cytomegalovirus exposure and HLA in healthy donors. Study-wide results and limits: Within a later analysis, the majority of CMV-associated TCR beta chains appeared HLA-restricted. For most TCR beta V segments, an earlier analysis put the productive rate at about 87% or about 30% of the time.

V lost 7 bases, J lost 0 bases, and 15 bases lay in between. CDR1 is GTSNPN and CDR2 is SVGIG in the germline V gene (reference sequence). The CDR3 extends over 14 amino acids. The PCR was carried out with 60 Vbeta primers and 13 Jbeta primers. Measured with immunoSEQ multiplex PCR; TCRdb has only the in-frame clones, and not every one. This sample has almost 200,000 clones; 70% to 80% occur once, and the top ten carry approximately 0.4%. The V call is TRBV30, the J call TRBJ1-1, with D possibly matching TRBD1 (5 bases). The sequenced sample was PBMCs. This sequence was found in a male donor in good health and CMV-seropositive. This chain's CDR3 is CASHFPGVNTEAFF. CDR3 DNA: TGTGCCTCCCATTTCCCGGGGGTGAACACTGAAGCTTTCTTT.